The 10 T cell receptor beta chains listed next were all sequenced from one sample in a study of tumor-infiltrating lymphocytes in primary liver carcinoma (dated by TCRdb to about 2017). Sequenced using an Illumina HiSeq 2500. A constant-region primer and ProtoScript II reverse transcriptase were used to reverse-transcribe TCRbeta-specific cDNA from around 530 ng total RNA. The TCRbeta libraries were prepared through three rounds of nested multiplex PCR following a slightly modified ARM-PCR procedure. Each of the first two PCR rounds ran for approximately 9 cycles using multiplex TRBV1-TRBV30 forward primers together with a Cbeta reverse primer. Using fastp trimming at Q25 and MiXCR clonotype assembly, TCRdb reanalyzed the public sequencing data and kept in-frame beta chains. Rows are unified per CDR3 protein, each entry keeping the most common DNA and genes. In this sample the table shows roughly 20,000 distinct CDR3 sequences, over 70% of which occur a single time. The ten largest account for over 30% of the sample.

Without any cell sorting, total RNA and DNA were co-extracted from approximately 22-30 mg of bulk tissue using the AllPrep DNA/RNA mini kit. The sample comprised liver tumor tissue from sampling region 4. The cell subset or site label for this specimen denotes: tumor region T4, right-lateral pole. Receptor source: a woman aged 30 to 39 with primary liver carcinoma and hepatitis B virus infection.

CDR3 sequence: CTCSRTRQGRGDTQYF. For the CDR3, the DNA is TGTACCTGCAGCCGGACGCGACAGGGGAGGGGAGATACGCAGTATTTT. The rearrangement uses TRBV11-2 and TRBJ2-3; TRBD1 might be the D (8 bases). Germline V gene sequence: CDR1 SGHAT, CDR2 FQNNGV. The CDR3 has 16 residues.

This clonotype showed up just a few times. Germline is not matched at one junction end, which may reflect a read error. The rearrangement links TRBV11-3 to TRBJ2-7, with 9 positions matching TRBD1. The germline V gene has CDR1 SGHNT and CDR2 YENEEA. The CDR3 is 16 residues long. CDR3 in amino acids: CASSRWDRDYSYEQYF. In DNA, the CDR3 is TGTGCTAGCAGCCGATGGGACAGGGATTACTCCTACGAGCAATACTTC. Variable domain in full (rest from reference TRBV11-3 and TRBJ2-7): EAGVVQSPRYKIIEKKQPVAFWCNPISGHNTLYWYLQNLGQGPELLIRYENEEAVDDSQLPKDRFSAERLKGVDSTLKIQPAELGDSAVYLCASSRWDRDYSYEQYFGPGTRLTVT.

Note on this clonotype: As the CDR3 is not closed by the conserved phenylalanine or tryptophan, this likely results from a read error. The V gene is TRBV7-9, the J gene TRBJ1-2; D unclear. The CDR3 totals 14 residues. Germline CDR1 and CDR2: SEHNR and FQNEAQ (reference sequence). In DNA form, the CDR3 reads TGTGCCAGCATCTTAGGTGGGAGGTCTTATGGCTACACCTTG. Its translation: CASILGGRSYGYTL.

By share, this clonotype ranks as medium-sized (0.01 to 0.1%). The J gene is TRBJ2-2, the V gene TRBV12-3 or TRBV12-4; weak D call: TRBD2 (5 bases). Deletions cut 7 bases from V and 7 bases from J, with 13 bases between. This CDR3 contains 13 residues. The chain's CDR3 is CASKGLGYGELFF. CDR3 DNA: TGTGCCAGCAAAGGACTGGGGTACGGGGAGCTGTTTTTT.

On this clonotype itself: Without the conserved terminal phenylalanine or tryptophan, this CDR3 likely stems from a read error. The DNA is omitted, as the CDR3 cannot be located on it reliably, and the CDR3 follows TCRdb's listing. The gene calls are TRBV5-6 and TRBJ1-6. Germline CDR1 is SGHDT and CDR2 is YYEEEE. Including both end residues, the CDR3 is 14 amino acids long. CDR3 protein: CTSSLVALGSPLYC.

This chain links TRBV11-2 with TRBJ2-7; D is undetermined. CDR1 and CDR2 from the germline V gene are SGHAT and FQNNGV. The CDR3 extends over 10 amino acids. The CDR3 nucleotides read TGTACCTGTAGCCTGGGAGAGCAGTACTTC. Protein sequence: CTCSLGEQYF. The full variable domain, completed using reference TRBV11-2 and TRBJ2-7, is EAGVAQSPRYKIIEKRQSVAFWCNPISGHATLYWYQQILGQGPKLLIQFQNNGVVDDSQLPKDRFSAERLKGVDSTLKIQPAKLEDSAVYLCTCSLGEQYFGPGTRLTVT.

With respect to this clonotype: The junction shows a germline mismatch at one end, possibly a read error. The rearrangement joins TRBV4-1 to TRBJ2-2, with TRBD1 as a possible D gene (7 bases). This CDR3 comprises 16 residues. The germline gives CDR1 MGHRA, CDR2 YSYEKL. The CDR3 nucleotides read TGCGCCAGCAGCCAAGGGGGGGCACCGAACACAGGGGACCTGTTTTTT. Protein: CASSQGGAPNTGDLFF.

Note on this clonotype: Since no conserved phenylalanine or tryptophan closes the CDR3, a read error is the likely cause. This chain uses TRBV10-3 with TRBJ2-1; unclear D gene. This CDR3 has 14 residues. V gave up 9 bases and J gave up 8 bases, with 20 bases separating them. Germline V gene data show CDR1 as ENHRY and CDR2 as SYGVKD. CDR3 residues: CAISPTVTRDEQFL. The CDR3 DNA follows: TGTGCCATTAGTCCCACGGTGACCCGGGATGAGCAGTTCTTG.

A few counts support this clonotype. A read error may account for a junction end that differs from germline. The J gene is TRBJ1-2, the V gene TRBV6-1; D is undetermined. CDR3 length: 18 residues. Germline CDR1 MNHNS, CDR2 SASEGT. The chain's CDR3 is CASSGRFLVLRSNYSYTF. Written as DNA, the CDR3 is TGTGCCAGTAGTGGACGGTTCCTGGTCCTTAGATCTAACTATAGCTACACCTTC.

Note on this clonotype: Given the absence of the conserved phenylalanine or tryptophan at the CDR3 end, a read error is likely. The V gene is TRBV11-2, the J gene TRBJ2-7; no clear D gene. Germline V lookup: CDR1 SGHAT, CDR2 FQNNGV. This CDR3 has 15 residues. CDR3 DNA sequence: TGTGTCAGTAGTTCTCCTGGAACGGGTACCTACGAGCAGTACTCC. Encoded protein: CVSSSPGTGTYEQYS.